This TCR beta chain was retrieved from a study of tumor-infiltrating lymphocytes in primary liver carcinoma. Study summary: Patients were men and women aged 30 to 69 years.

With regard to this clonotype: This could be a read error, since a much larger clone is one nucleotide away.

Total RNA amounting to 450 to 500 ng was the source from which TCR beta cDNA was made with a constant-region primer. Construction of TCR beta libraries relied on three successive nested multiplex PCR rounds employing slightly modified ARM-PCR. Two initial PCR rounds of roughly 10 cycles each paired TRBV1-TRBV30 forward primers with a C-beta reverse primer. TCRdb independently ran MiXCR on the multiplex PCR reads; one entry per CDR3 protein. The sample has 60,000 to 90,000 distinct CDR3 sequences; about 72% are singletons. Scientists recovered RNA and DNA together from around 20-30 mg of unsorted bulk tissue. All tumor samples contained more than 90% viable tumor cells. The CDR3 extends over 14 amino acids. Trimming took off 11 bases at V and 7 bases at J, with 24 bases between the two ends. Germline V lookup: CDR1 SNHLY, CDR2 FYNNEI.

The material sequenced was liver tumor tissue from sampling region 4. The subset denotes: tumor region T4, right-lateral pole. The chain links TRBV2 to TRBJ2-7; D may be TRBD1 (6 bases). This clonotype was sampled from a man aged 40-49 years with primary liver carcinoma and hepatitis B virus infection. CDR3 protein: CAGKIGGAVGEQYF. The CDR3 DNA follows: TGTGCCGGCAAGATAGGGGGAGCGGTGGGTGAGCAGTACTTC.